This T cell receptor (beta chain) emerged from a study of control samples from healthy donors and cancer patients. Only in-frame clones appear in the TCRdb table, and some are missing; sequencing was by immunoSEQ multiplex PCR. The sample includes about 180,000 clones, roughly 92% seen only once; the top ten take about 1.4%. V lost 2 bases and J lost 5, with 9 bases in between. CDR1 and CDR2 from the germline V gene are MDHEN and SYDVKM. The CDR3 is made up of 13 amino acids. The chain carries TRBV28 and TRBJ1-2; tentatively, D is TRBD1 (6 bases). The clonotype was recovered from a man younger than 45 in good health. Sequencing was carried out using blood. CDR3 bases: TGTGCCAGCAGTTTAGGGACAAGGTATGGCTACACCTTC. It encodes CASSLGTRYGYTF.